The 15 T cell receptor beta chains reported below all come from one sample, sequenced in a study of control samples from healthy donors and cancer patients. TCRdb's table, derived via immunoSEQ multiplex PCR, lists solely in-frame clones and lacks some. Here the sample spans fewer than 90,000 clones, roughly 90% being singletons. Sequenced: PBMCs. Receptors originate from a woman aged 55-69 years with head and neck cancer.

In nucleotides, the CDR3 is TGCGCCAGCAGCCAAGATTTTAGAGCAGGACCCCCTGATACGCAGTATTTT. This encodes CASSQDFRAGPPDTQYF. This chain connects TRBV4-3 to TRBJ2-3, with unresolved D. Germline CDR1 is LGHNA and CDR2 is YSLEER. Trimming shortened V by 0 bases and J by 6 bases, and 19 bases separated the two germline ends. The CDR3 has 17 amino acids.

The V gene is TRBV18, the J gene TRBJ2-5; 8 bases match TRBD2. The J segment lost 3 bases and the V segment lost 3 bases, leaving 9 bases of the junction unmatched. This CDR3 is built from 16 residues. CDR1 and CDR2 (germline): KGHSH, LQKENI. CDR3 protein: CASSPSGGRIKETQYF. DNA of the CDR3: TGTGCCAGCTCACCTTCGGGCGGGAGGATAAAAGAGACCCAGTACTTC.

CDR3 protein: CASSFGGGYSAEAFF. CDR3 DNA sequence: TGTGCCAGCAGTTTTGGCGGGGGATATTCTGCTGAAGCTTTCTTT. The gene calls are TRBV28 and TRBJ1-1, with D possibly TRBD1 on 5 matching bases. This CDR3 has 15 residues. Between the trimmed V and J ends, which lost 3 bases and 6 bases, there was a span of 17 bases. CDR1 is MDHEN, CDR2 SYDVKM, per germline. The full variable domain, rest sourced from reference TRBV28 and TRBJ1-1, is DVKVTQSSRYLVKRTGEKVFLECVQDMDHENMFWYRQDPGLGLRLIYFSYDVKMKEKGDIPEGYSVSREKKERFSLILESASTNQTSMYLCASSFGGGYSAEAFFGQGTRLTVV.

The chain links TRBV7-6 to TRBJ1-3, with unresolved D. Germline assignment: CDR1 SGHVS and CDR2 FNYEAQ. Trimming took 4 bases from V and 0 from J, leaving 10 bases between them. The CDR3 runs to 15 residues. CDR3 DNA: TGTGCCAGCAGCTCCCCCGGGAGCTCTGGAAACACCATATATTTT. The encoded protein is CASSSPGSSGNTIYF.

The rearrangement joins TRBV6-6 to TRBJ2-1; 10 nucleotides agree with TRBD2. Germline V CDR1 and CDR2: MNHNY, SVGAGI (reference sequence). This CDR3 has 15 residues. The J segment lost 1 base and the V segment lost 3 bases, leaving 0 bases of the junction unmatched. The CDR3 nucleotides read TGTGCCAGCAGTTATAGCGGGGGGTCCTACAATGAGCAGTTCTTC. It encodes CASSYSGGSYNEQFF.

In its sample, this clone was seen once. CDR3 amino acids: CAISGQGLTGELFF. The CDR3 nucleotides read TGTGCCATCAGTGGGCAGGGACTCACCGGGGAGCTGTTTTTT. This chain connects TRBV10-3 to TRBJ2-2; D perhaps matches TRBD2 (6 bases). Germline CDR1 is ENHRY and CDR2 is SYGVKD. V dropped 4 bases and J dropped 4 bases, with 10 bases sitting between them. The CDR3 is 14 residues long.

The CDR3 spells CASSSSGAGNYNEQFF. The CDR3 DNA reads TGTGCCAGCAGCTCCTCGGGGGCAGGGAACTACAATGAGCAGTTCTTC. The chain uses TRBV7-3 and TRBJ2-1, with D perhaps assigned TRBD1 or TRBD2 (6 bases each). Trimming cost V 4 bases and J 3 bases, with 16 bases left between them. The CDR3 is 16 residues long. Looked up from germline, CDR1 is SGHTA and CDR2 is FQGTGA.

The genes are TRBV6-5 and TRBJ1-2, with 9 nucleotides matching TRBD1. The CDR3 has 15 residues. Germline V lookup: CDR1 MNHEY, CDR2 SVGAGI. The J segment lost 3 bases and the V segment lost 6 bases, leaving 8 bases of the junction unmatched. The CDR3 is CASRRGQGGYYGYTF. The CDR3 DNA reads TGTGCCAGCAGAAGGGGACAGGGCGGATACTATGGCTACACCTTC.

The V gene is TRBV5-6, the J gene TRBJ2-3, with D perhaps given as TRBD1 or TRBD2 (5 bases each). Deletions cut 0 bases from V and 11 bases from J, with 16 bases between. Per the germline V gene, CDR1 is SGHDT and CDR2 is YYEEEE. This CDR3 region has 14 residues. CDR3 DNA: TGTGCCAGCAGCTTGGTGGGACGAGAGGTGGGGCAGTATTTT. Residues: CASSLVGREVGQYF.

The chain is built from TRBV15 and TRBJ2-1; D unresolved. Germline V lookup: CDR1 LNHNV, CDR2 YYDKDF (reference sequence). This CDR3 region has 15 residues. V was clipped by 0 bases and J by 7 bases, with 13 bases between them. The CDR3 loop is CATSRERVEYNEQFF. Written as DNA, the CDR3 is TGTGCCACCAGCAGAGAACGGGTGGAGTATAATGAGCAGTTCTTC.

The chain links TRBV20-1 to TRBJ1-2; no clear D gene. Per germline, CDR1 DFQATT and CDR2 SNEGSKA (reference sequence). The CDR3 length is 11 residues. Trimming cost V 2 bases and J 6 bases, with 7 bases left between them. The CDR3: CSARNNDGYTF. The CDR3 nucleotides read TGCAGTGCTAGAAACAATGATGGCTACACCTTC.

The chain combines TRBV6-1 with TRBJ1-1; no reliable D call. From germline, CDR1 is MNHNS and CDR2 SASEGT. Trimming took 1 base from V and 1 from J, leaving 13 bases between them. CDR3 length: 16 residues. The CDR3 sequence is CASSEESWTGNTEAFF. The CDR3 nucleotides read TGTGCCAGCAGTGAAGAGTCCTGGACGGGGAACACTGAAGCTTTCTTT.

CDR3 protein: CASSRTGGGDEKLFF. CDR3 DNA sequence: TGTGCCAGCAGTAGGACAGGGGGCGGGGATGAAAAACTGTTTTTT. The gene calls are TRBV27 and TRBJ1-4; 11 nucleotides agree with TRBD1. The CDR3 is made up of 15 amino acids. Germline CDR1 reads MNHEY; CDR2 reads SMNVEV (reference sequence). Trimming removed 5 bases from V and 6 bases from J; junction bases left unmatched: 5.

The chain is built from TRBV5-1 and TRBJ2-5, with 9 positions matching TRBD1. Germline loops: CDR1 SGHRS, CDR2 YFSETQ. This CDR3 contains 16 residues. V dropped 0 bases and J dropped 1; count of bases not matched to a gene: 4. CDR3 residues: CASSLAGTGRQETQYF. CDR3 DNA sequence: TGCGCCAGCAGCTTGGCCGGGACAGGGCGCCAAGAGACCCAGTACTTC.

This clone appeared a single time. The chain recombines TRBV24-1 with TRBJ2-5; TRBD1 is a possible D gene (6 bases). V lost 0 bases and J lost 4, with 11 bases in between. CDR1 and CDR2 from the germline V gene are KGHDR and SFDVKD. This CDR3 spans 15 amino acids. The CDR3 spells CATSDLQGQRETQYF. CDR3 sequence (DNA): TGTGCCACCAGTGATTTGCAGGGGCAAAGAGAGACCCAGTACTTC.